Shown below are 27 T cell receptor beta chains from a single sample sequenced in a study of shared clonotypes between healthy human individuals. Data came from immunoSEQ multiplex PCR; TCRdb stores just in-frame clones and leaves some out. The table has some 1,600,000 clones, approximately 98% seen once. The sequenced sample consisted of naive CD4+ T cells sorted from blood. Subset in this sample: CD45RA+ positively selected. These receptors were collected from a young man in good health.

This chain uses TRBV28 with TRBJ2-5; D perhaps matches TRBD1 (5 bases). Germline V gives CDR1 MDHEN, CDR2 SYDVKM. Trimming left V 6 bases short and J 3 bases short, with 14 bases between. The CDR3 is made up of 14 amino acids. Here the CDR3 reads CASRGREGKETQYF. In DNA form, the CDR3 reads TGTGCCAGCAGGGGCAGGGAAGGGAAAGAGACCCAGTACTTC.

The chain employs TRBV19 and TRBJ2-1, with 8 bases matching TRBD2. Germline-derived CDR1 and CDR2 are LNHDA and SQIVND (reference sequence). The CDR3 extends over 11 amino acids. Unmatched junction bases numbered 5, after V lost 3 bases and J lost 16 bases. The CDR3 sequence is CASSIGTRSFF. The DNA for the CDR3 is TGTGCCAGTAGTATCGGGACTAGATCTTTCTTC.

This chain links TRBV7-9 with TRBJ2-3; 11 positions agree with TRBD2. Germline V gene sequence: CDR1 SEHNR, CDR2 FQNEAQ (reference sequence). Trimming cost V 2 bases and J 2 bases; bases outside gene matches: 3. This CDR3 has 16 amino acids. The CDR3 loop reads CASSLILAGDTDTQYF. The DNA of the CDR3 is TGTGCCAGCAGCTTAATACTAGCGGGGGACACAGATACGCAGTATTTT.

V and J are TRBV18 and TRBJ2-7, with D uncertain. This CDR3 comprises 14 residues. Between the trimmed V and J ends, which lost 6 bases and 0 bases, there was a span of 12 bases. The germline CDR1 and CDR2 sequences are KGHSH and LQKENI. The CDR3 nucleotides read TGTGCCAGCTCCATGGCGAGAAGCTCCTACGAGCAGTACTTC. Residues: CASSMARSSYEQYF.

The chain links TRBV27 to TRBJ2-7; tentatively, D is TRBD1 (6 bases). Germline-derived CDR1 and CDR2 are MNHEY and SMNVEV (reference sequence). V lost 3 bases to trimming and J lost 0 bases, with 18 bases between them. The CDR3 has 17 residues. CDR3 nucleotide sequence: TGTGCCAGCAGTTTTGCCATCCGGACAGTGATCTCCTACGAGCAGTACTTC. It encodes CASSFAIRTVISYEQYF.

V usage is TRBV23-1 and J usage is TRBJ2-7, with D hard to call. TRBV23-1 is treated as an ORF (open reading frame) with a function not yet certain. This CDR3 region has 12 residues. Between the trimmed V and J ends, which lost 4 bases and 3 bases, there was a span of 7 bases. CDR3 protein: CASSRINYEQYF. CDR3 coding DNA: TGCGCCAGCAGTCGGATCAACTACGAGCAGTACTTC.

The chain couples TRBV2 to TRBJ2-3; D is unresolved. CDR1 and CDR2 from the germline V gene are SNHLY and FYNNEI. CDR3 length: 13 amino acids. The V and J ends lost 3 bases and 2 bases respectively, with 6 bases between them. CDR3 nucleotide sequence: TGTGCCAGCAGTGATATTATCACAGATACGCAGTATTTT. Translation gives CASSDIITDTQYF.

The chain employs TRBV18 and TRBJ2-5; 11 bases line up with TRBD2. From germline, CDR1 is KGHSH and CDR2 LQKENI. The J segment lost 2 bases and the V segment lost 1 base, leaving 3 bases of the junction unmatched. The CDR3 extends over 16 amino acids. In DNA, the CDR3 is TGTGCCAGCTCACCACGGGCTAGCGGGAGGCAAGAGACCCAGTACTTC. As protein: CASSPRASGRQETQYF.

The CDR3 DNA follows: TGTGCCAGCAGACCATGGGGAGGACAGGGGTTCAACGAGCAGTACTTC. This translates into CASRPWGGQGFNEQYF. This sequence joins TRBV5-8 and TRBJ2-7, with 9 positions matching TRBD1. CDR3 size: 16 residues. V shed 5 bases, J shed 5 bases, and the junction held 14 bases outside the gene matches. Germline V gene sequence: CDR1 SGHTS, CDR2 YDEGEE.

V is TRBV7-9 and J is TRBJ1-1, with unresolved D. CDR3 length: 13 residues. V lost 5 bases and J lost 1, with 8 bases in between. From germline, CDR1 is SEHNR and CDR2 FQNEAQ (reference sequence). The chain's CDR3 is CASSPTSNTEAFF. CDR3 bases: TGTGCCAGCAGCCCTACTTCGAACACTGAAGCTTTCTTT.

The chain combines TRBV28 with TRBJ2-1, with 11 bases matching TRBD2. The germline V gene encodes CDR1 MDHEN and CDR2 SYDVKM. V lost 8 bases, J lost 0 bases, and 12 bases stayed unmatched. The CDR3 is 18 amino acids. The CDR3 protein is CASCVTSGSLGSYNEQFF. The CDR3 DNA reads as TGTGCCAGCTGTGTAACTAGCGGGAGTTTAGGCTCCTACAATGAGCAGTTCTTC.

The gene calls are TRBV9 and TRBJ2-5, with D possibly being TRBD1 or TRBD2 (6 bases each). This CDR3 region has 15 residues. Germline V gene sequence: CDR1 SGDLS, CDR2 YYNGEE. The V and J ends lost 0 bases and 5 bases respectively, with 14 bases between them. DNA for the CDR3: TGTGCCAGCAGCGTAGACCCCGGGGGACACGAGACCCAGTACTTC. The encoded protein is CASSVDPGGHETQYF.

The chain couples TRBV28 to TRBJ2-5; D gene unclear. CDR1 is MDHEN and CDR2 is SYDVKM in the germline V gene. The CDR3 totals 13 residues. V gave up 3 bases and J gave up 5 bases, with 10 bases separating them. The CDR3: CASSFEWLETQYF. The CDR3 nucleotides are TGTGCCAGCAGTTTCGAGTGGTTGGAGACCCAGTACTTC.

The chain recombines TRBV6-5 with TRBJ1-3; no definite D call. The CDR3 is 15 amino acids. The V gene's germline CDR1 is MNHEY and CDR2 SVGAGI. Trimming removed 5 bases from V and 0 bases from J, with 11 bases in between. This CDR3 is CASSADGVSGNTIYF. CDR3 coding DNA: TGTGCCAGCAGTGCCGACGGCGTCTCTGGAAACACCATATATTTT.

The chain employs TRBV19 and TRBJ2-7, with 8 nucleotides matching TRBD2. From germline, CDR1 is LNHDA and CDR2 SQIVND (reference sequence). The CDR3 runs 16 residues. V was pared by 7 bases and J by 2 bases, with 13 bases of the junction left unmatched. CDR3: CASTKTTSGIPYEQYF. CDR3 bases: TGTGCCAGTACGAAAACTACTAGCGGAATACCCTACGAGCAGTACTTC.

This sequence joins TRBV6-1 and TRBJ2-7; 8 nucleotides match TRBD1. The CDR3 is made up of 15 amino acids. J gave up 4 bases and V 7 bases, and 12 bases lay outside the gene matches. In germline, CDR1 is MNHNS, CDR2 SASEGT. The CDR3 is CASKVGQGALYEQYF. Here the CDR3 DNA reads TGTGCCAGCAAGGTTGGGCAGGGGGCTTTGTACGAGCAGTACTTC.

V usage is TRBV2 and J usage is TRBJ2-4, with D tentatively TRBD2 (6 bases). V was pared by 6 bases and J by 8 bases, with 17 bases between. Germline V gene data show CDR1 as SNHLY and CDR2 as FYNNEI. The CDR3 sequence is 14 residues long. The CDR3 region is CASRTAIAADIQYF. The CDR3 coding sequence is TGTGCCAGCAGGACCGCGATAGCGGCAGACATTCAGTACTTC.

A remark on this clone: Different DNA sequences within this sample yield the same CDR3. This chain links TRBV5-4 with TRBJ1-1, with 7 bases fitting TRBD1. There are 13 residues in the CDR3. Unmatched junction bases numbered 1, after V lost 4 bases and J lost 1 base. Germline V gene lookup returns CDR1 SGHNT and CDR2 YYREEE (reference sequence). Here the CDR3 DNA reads TGTGCCAGCAGCCGGGACAGGAACACTGAAGCTTTCTTT. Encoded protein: CASSRDRNTEAFF.

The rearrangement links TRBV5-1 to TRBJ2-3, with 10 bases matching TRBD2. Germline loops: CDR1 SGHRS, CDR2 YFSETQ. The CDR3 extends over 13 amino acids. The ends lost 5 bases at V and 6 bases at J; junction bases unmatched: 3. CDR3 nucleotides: TGCGCCAGCAGTAGCGGGAGGCCGGATACGCAGTATTTT. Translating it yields CASSSGRPDTQYF.

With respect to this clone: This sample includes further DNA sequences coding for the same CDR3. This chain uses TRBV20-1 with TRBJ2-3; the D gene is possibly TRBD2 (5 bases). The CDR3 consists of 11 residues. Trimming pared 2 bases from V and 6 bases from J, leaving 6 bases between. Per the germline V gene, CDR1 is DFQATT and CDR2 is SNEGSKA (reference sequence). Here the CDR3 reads CSARLADTQYF. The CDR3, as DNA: TGCAGTGCTAGATTAGCGGATACGCAGTATTTT.

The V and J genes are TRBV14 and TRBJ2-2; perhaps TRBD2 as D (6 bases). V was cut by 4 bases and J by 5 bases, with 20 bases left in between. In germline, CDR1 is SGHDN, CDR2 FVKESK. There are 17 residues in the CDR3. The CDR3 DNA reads TGTGCCAGCAGCCTCCGGCGGTTAGCGGAACTGACCGGGGAGCTGTTTTTT. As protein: CASSLRRLAELTGELFF.

CDR3 in amino acids: CAAGPGLGTDTQYF. The CDR3, as DNA: TGCGCCGCCGGGCCCGGACTAGGCACAGATACGCAGTATTTT. The V and J genes are TRBV10-2 and TRBJ2-3; 7 bases are a match to TRBD2. CDR1 WSHSY and CDR2 SAAADI come from the germline V gene. Trimming took 11 bases from V and 1 from J; bases not matched to a gene: 9. This CDR3 comprises 14 residues.

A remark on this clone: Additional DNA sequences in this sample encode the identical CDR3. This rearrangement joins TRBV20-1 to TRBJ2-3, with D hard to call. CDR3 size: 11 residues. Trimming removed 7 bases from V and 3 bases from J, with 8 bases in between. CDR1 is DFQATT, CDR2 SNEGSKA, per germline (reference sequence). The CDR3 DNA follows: TGCAGTGGGGTTGGGACAGATACGCAGTATTTT. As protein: CSGVGTDTQYF.

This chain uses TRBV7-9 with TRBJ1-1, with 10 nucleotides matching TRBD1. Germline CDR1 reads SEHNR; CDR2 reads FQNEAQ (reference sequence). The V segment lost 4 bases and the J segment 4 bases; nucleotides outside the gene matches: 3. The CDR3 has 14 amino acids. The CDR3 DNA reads TGTGCCAGCAGCTCACGGACAGGGGGCACTGAAGCTTTCTTT. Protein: CASSSRTGGTEAFF.

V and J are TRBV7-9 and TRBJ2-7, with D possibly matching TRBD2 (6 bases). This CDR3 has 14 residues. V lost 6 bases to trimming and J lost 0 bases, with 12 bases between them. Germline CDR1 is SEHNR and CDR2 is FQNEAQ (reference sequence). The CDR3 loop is CASSEGLISYEQYF. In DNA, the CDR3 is TGTGCCAGCAGTGAGGGACTTATCTCCTACGAGCAGTACTTC. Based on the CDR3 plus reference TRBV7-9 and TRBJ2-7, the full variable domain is DTGVSQNPRHKITKRGQNVTFRCDPISEHNRLYWYRQTLGQGPEFLTYFQNEAQLEKSRLLSDRFSAERPKGSFSTLEIQRTEQGDSAMYLCASSEGLISYEQYFGPGTRLTVT.

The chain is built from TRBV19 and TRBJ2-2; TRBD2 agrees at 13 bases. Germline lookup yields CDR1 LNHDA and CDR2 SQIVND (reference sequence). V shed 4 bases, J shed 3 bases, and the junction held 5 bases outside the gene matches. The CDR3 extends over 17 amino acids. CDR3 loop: CASSKSGLAGYTGELFF. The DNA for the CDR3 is TGTGCCAGTAGTAAATCGGGACTAGCGGGGTACACCGGGGAGCTGTTTTTT.

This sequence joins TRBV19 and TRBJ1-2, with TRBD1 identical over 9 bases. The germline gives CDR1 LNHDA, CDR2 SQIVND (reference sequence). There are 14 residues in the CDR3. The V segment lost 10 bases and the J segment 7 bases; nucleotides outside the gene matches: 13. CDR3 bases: TGTGCCACCCGACTACAGGGGGCAAGGCCTGGCTACACCTTC. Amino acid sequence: CATRLQGARPGYTF.